The 27 T cell receptor beta chains in this list originate from one sample, sequenced in a study of blood T cell repertoires in COVID-19. Measured with immunoSEQ multiplex PCR; TCRdb has only the in-frame clones, and not every one. In the table there are some 200,000 clones, around 87% of which are singletons. The specimen was peripheral blood. These receptors were taken from a man between 40 and 49 years old with active or convalescent COVID-19.

J is TRBJ1-1 and V is TRBV19, with D perhaps TRBD1 (5 bases). Per the germline V gene, CDR1 is LNHDA and CDR2 is SQIVND (reference sequence). This CDR3 has 14 residues. The V gene lost 3 bases and the J gene lost 4 bases, with 12 bases spanning the gap. The CDR3 DNA is TGTGCCAGTAGTATCTCACAGGTGAGCACTGAAGCTTTCTTT. Protein: CASSISQVSTEAFF.

The rearrangement joins TRBV5-1 to TRBJ1-2; no clear D. V shed 1 base and J shed 0 bases, with 19 bases lying between them. There are 18 residues in the CDR3. From germline, CDR1 is SGHRS and CDR2 YFSETQ. CDR3 in amino acids: CASSLKVGPRETNYGYTF. DNA of the CDR3: TGCGCCAGCAGCTTGAAGGTTGGGCCGCGTGAAACTAACTATGGCTACACCTTC.

The chain combines TRBV15 with TRBJ2-3; 9 nucleotides align to TRBD2. The CDR3 has 13 residues. The V segment lost 8 bases and the J segment 5 bases; nucleotides outside the gene matches: 5. Germline V lookup: CDR1 LNHNV, CDR2 YYDKDF (reference sequence). CDR3 sequence: CATGTSRKDTQYF. CDR3 in DNA: TGTGCCACCGGGACTAGCAGAAAAGATACGCAGTATTTT.

Only a few counts were recorded for this clone. The chain joins TRBV25-1 to TRBJ1-5, with D perhaps matching TRBD1 (5 bases). Trimming stripped 3 bases from V and 0 bases from J, with 9 bases between. This CDR3 region has 15 residues. Germline lookup yields CDR1 MGHDK and CDR2 SYGVNS. DNA of the CDR3: TGTGCCAGCAGTGAGGAGGGGACTAGCAATCAGCCCCAGCATTTT. This codes for CASSEEGTSNQPQHF.

The chain joins TRBV3-1 (or the pseudogene TRBV3-2) to TRBJ1-1, with TRBD1 identical over 7 bases. Germline-derived CDR1 and CDR2 are LGHDT and YNNKEL (reference sequence). This CDR3 is built from 15 residues. The V and J ends lost 1 base and 5 bases, in that order; junction bases with no gene match: 7. The CDR3 spells CASSQAWTGLTEAFF. The CDR3 nucleotides are TGTGCCAGCAGCCAAGCCTGGACAGGATTAACTGAAGCTTTCTTT.

The J gene is TRBJ2-5, the V gene TRBV6-2 or TRBV6-3; the D is unclear. Germline lookup yields CDR1 MNHEY and CDR2 SVGEGT. The CDR3 has 15 residues. Trimming shortened V by 0 bases and J by 4 bases, and 12 bases separated the two germline ends. In DNA, the CDR3 is TGTGCCAGCAGTTACTCGATGTCCTCGGGAGAGACCCAGTACTTC. Residues: CASSYSMSSGETQYF.

This chain links TRBV30 with TRBJ2-5; 11 nucleotides align to TRBD2. This CDR3 contains 14 residues. The germline V gene encodes CDR1 GTSNPN and CDR2 SVGIG (reference sequence). V lost 1 base to trimming and J lost 4 bases; unmatched junction nucleotides: 2. The CDR3 DNA reads as TGTGCCTGGAGTGCCCTAGCGGGGGGAGAGACCCAGTACTTC. This translates into CAWSALAGGETQYF.

The gene calls are TRBV5-1 and TRBJ2-3, with D possibly TRBD2 on 5 matching bases. CDR1 is SGHRS, CDR2 YFSETQ, per germline. The CDR3 runs to 14 residues. V lost 7 bases to trimming and J lost 0 bases, with 12 bases between them. The CDR3 DNA reads as TGCGCCAGCCGGTGGCGGACTAGCACAGATACGCAGTATTTT. It yields the protein CASRWRTSTDTQYF. Filled out from reference TRBV5-1 and TRBJ2-3, the complete variable domain reads KAGVTQTPRYLIKTRGQQVTLSCSPISGHRSVSWYQQTPGQGLQFLFEYFSETQRNKGNFPGRFSGRQFSNSRSEMNVSTLELGDSALYLCASRWRTSTDTQYFGPGTRLTVL.

A remark on this clone: This CDR3 is also generated by other DNA sequences in the sample. The chain links TRBV3-1 (or the pseudogene TRBV3-2) to TRBJ1-1, with a possible D match to TRBD1 (5 bases). Between the trimmed V and J ends, which lost 1 base and 1 base, there was a span of 7 bases. CDR1 and CDR2 from the germline V gene are LGHDT and YNNKEL (reference sequence). The CDR3 spans 14 residues. The CDR3 spells CASSQGGRNTEAFF. CDR3 nucleotide sequence: TGTGCCAGCAGCCAAGGGGGCAGGAACACTGAAGCTTTCTTT.

This chain joins TRBV28 and TRBJ1-1; 10 bases line up with TRBD1. Germline CDR1 MDHEN, CDR2 SYDVKM. V was clipped by 6 bases and J by 0 bases; unmatched bases: 10. This CDR3 comprises 17 residues. The CDR3 bases are TGTGCCAGCAGCCTTGGAGGTGGGACAGGGGTGAACACTGAAGCTTTCTTT. Amino acid sequence: CASSLGGGTGVNTEAFF.

The chain uses TRBV28 and TRBJ1-2; perhaps TRBD1 as D (6 bases). The germline V and J ends were trimmed by 3 bases and 7 bases, with 15 bases remaining between them. This CDR3 is built from 14 residues. Germline V gene lookup returns CDR1 MDHEN and CDR2 SYDVKM. CDR3 region: CASSFLAGAGGYTF. CDR3 nucleotides: TGTGCCAGCAGTTTCCTGGCGGGGGCGGGTGGCTACACCTTC.

V and J are TRBV24-1 and TRBJ1-5; D gene uncertain. Trimming removed 5 bases at V and 0 bases at J, with 10 bases between. The CDR3 extends over 15 amino acids. CDR1 is KGHDR and CDR2 is SFDVKD in the germline V gene. The CDR3 nucleotides are TGTGCCACCAGTGGTGCATCGGGTAGCAATCAGCCCCAGCATTTT. This sequence encodes CATSGASGSNQPQHF.

V and J are TRBV5-1 and TRBJ1-1, with 7 bases fitting TRBD1. This CDR3 is built from 15 residues. The junction had 10 bases not matched to a gene; V was cut back by 3 bases and J by 5 bases. The germline CDR1 and CDR2 sequences are SGHRS and YFSETQ. The CDR3 loop reads CASSSQTGQGTEAFF. Here the CDR3 DNA reads TGCGCCAGCAGCTCCCAGACAGGGCAGGGGACTGAAGCTTTCTTT.

The chain carries TRBV5-1 and TRBJ1-1; 7 bases are shared with TRBD1. This CDR3 contains 16 residues. J was trimmed by 0 bases and V by 0 bases; bases with no gene match: 5. CDR1 is SGHRS, CDR2 YFSETQ, per germline. DNA for the CDR3: TGCGCCAGCAGCTTGGCGGGACAGTCTATGAACACTGAAGCTTTCTTT. Amino acid sequence: CASSLAGQSMNTEAFF.

Comments on this clone: The same CDR3 also results from other DNA sequences found in this sample. The chain recombines TRBV5-1 with TRBJ2-5, with D possibly being TRBD1 (6 bases). This CDR3 comprises 13 residues. Germline lookup yields CDR1 SGHRS and CDR2 YFSETQ. Trimming left V 0 bases short and J 4 bases short, with 7 bases between. CDR3 amino acids: CASSLGGGETQYF. The CDR3 DNA reads as TGCGCCAGCAGCTTGGGAGGGGGAGAGACCCAGTACTTC.

V gene TRBV13 combines with J gene TRBJ1-1; 9 bases are a match to TRBD1. V shed 4 bases and J 3 bases; nucleotides not matched to a gene: 12. Germline CDR1 reads PRHDT; CDR2 reads FYEKMQ (reference sequence). The CDR3 is 17 amino acids. The CDR3 sequence: CASSWTGVLFLHTEAFF. The CDR3 coding sequence is TGTGCCAGCAGCTGGACAGGGGTTCTTTTCCTACACACTGAAGCTTTCTTT. The whole variable domain, remainder taken from reference TRBV13 and TRBJ1-1, is AAGVIQSPRHLIKEKRETATLKCYPIPRHDTVYWYQQGPGQDPQFLISFYEKMQSDKGSIPDRFSAQQFSDYHSELNMSSLELGDSALYFCASSWTGVLFLHTEAFFGQGTRLTVV.

The CDR3 sequence: CASTRGLRGYTF. The CDR3 region has the DNA TGTGCCAGCACAAGGGGGCTACGGGGCTACACCTTC. The rearrangement uses TRBV2 and TRBJ1-2; TRBD1 matches at 7 bases. V lost 7 bases to trimming and J lost 8 bases; unmatched junction nucleotides: 7. CDR3 size: 12 residues. Germline V CDR1 and CDR2: SNHLY, FYNNEI.

The chain couples TRBV30 to TRBJ2-4; D not certain. This CDR3 contains 11 residues. In germline, CDR1 is GTSNPN, CDR2 SVGIG (reference sequence). Trimming pared 2 bases from V and 13 bases from J, leaving 12 bases between. The CDR3 DNA is TGTGCCTGGAGTACAGCACAACGACAGTACTTC. Its protein product is CAWSTAQRQYF.

Note on this clone: This specimen includes other DNA sequences encoding the same CDR3. The rearrangement joins TRBV2 to TRBJ2-5; 7 bases map to TRBD1. The CDR3 runs to 14 residues. CDR1 and CDR2 from the germline V gene are SNHLY and FYNNEI. With V trimmed by 4 bases and J by 0 bases, 2 bases remained unmatched. CDR3 sequence reads: CASSGDRYQETQYF. The CDR3 DNA sequence: TGTGCCAGCAGTGGGGACAGATACCAAGAGACCCAGTACTTC. Supplemented by reference TRBV2 and TRBJ2-5, the full variable domain reads EPEVTQTPSHQVTQMGQEVILRCVPISNHLYFYWYRQILGQKVEFLVSFYNNEISEKSEIFDDQFSVERPDGSNFTLKIRSTKLEDSAMYFCASSGDRYQETQYFGPGTRLLVL.

CDR3 residues: CASSLVGEKGTVNSPLHF. The CDR3 coding sequence is TGTGCCAGCAGCTTAGTGGGAGAGAAGGGTACGGTTAATTCACCCCTCCACTTT. The chain recombines TRBV7-2 with TRBJ1-6, with D unresolved. The CDR3 has 18 residues. Trimming cost V 1 base and J 6 bases, with 19 bases left between them. From germline, CDR1 is SGHTA and CDR2 FQGNSA.

The chain links TRBV6-6 to TRBJ1-2, with D possibly matching TRBD1 (6 bases). Germline V gene data show CDR1 as MNHNY and CDR2 as SVGAGI (reference sequence). The V and J ends lost 0 bases and 4 bases respectively, with 12 bases between them. There are 15 residues in the CDR3. The CDR3 bases are TGTGCCAGCAGTTACTCCCCGACAGGAGTCTATGGCTACACCTTC. Protein product: CASSYSPTGVYGYTF.

This clone was seen more than once but under ten times. The rearrangement uses TRBV4-2 and TRBJ1-6; 8 nucleotides line up with TRBD1. The trim removed 0 bases at V and 7 bases at J, leaving 11 bases unmatched. Germline V gives CDR1 LGHNA, CDR2 YNFKEQ. The CDR3 is made up of 18 amino acids. CDR3 sequence reads: CASSQEVNRDRLNSPLHF. The CDR3 DNA follows: TGTGCCAGCAGCCAAGAGGTTAATCGGGACAGGCTCAATTCACCCCTCCACTTT.

This chain joins TRBV6-5 and TRBJ1-2, with TRBD1 as a possible D gene (6 bases). Trimming stripped 5 bases from V and 7 bases from J, with 14 bases between. The CDR3 loop spans 13 amino acids. CDR1 is MNHEY and CDR2 is SVGAGI in the germline V gene. In DNA form, the CDR3 reads TGTGCCAGCAGTAATACAGGGCAGGGTGGCTACACCTTC. Protein: CASSNTGQGGYTF.

The chain couples TRBV12-3 or TRBV12-4 to TRBJ1-5; D is unclear. V dropped 0 bases and J dropped 5 bases, with 5 bases sitting between them. This CDR3 comprises 13 residues. This chain's CDR3 is CASSLALHQPQHF. In DNA, the CDR3 is TGTGCCAGCAGTTTAGCCCTCCATCAGCCCCAGCATTTT.

This clone was recorded only once. The chain uses TRBV4-2 and TRBJ1-1, with D unresolved. With 1 base removed from V and 0 bases from J, the gap between germline ends came to 6 bases. Germline assignment: CDR1 LGHNA and CDR2 YNFKEQ. CDR3 length equals 14 residues. CDR3 coding DNA: TGTGCCAGCAGCCAAGCTAACCTGAACACTGAAGCTTTCTTT. It is translated as CASSQANLNTEAFF.

The chain is built from TRBV7-2 and TRBJ1-2; no firm D call. CDR1 SGHTA and CDR2 FQGNSA come from the germline V gene. Trimming pared 5 bases from V and 8 bases from J, leaving 15 bases between. This CDR3 contains 13 residues. The DNA of the CDR3 is TGTGCCAGCAGCACCCTATGGGCAGACGGCTACACCTTC. Translated: CASSTLWADGYTF.

The CDR3 region has the DNA TGTGCCAGCTCACCCCCACGGGGGGCCAACACTGAAGCTTTCTTT. It yields the protein CASSPPRGANTEAFF. V gene TRBV18 combines with J gene TRBJ1-1, with a weak D call TRBD1 (6 bases). The CDR3 is 15 amino acids. V was cut by 3 bases and J by 2 bases, with 13 bases left in between. Looked up from germline, CDR1 is KGHSH and CDR2 is LQKENI.